Sequencing of this T cell receptor beta chain was carried out in a study of regulatory T cells in long-lasting Graves disease. HTBI primers from iRepertoire and Arm-PCR of CDR3 regions yielded the TCR beta libraries. TCRdb passed the multiplex PCR reads through MiXCR, listing each CDR3 protein once. The data hold 300,000 to 500,000 distinct CDR3 sequences, with less than 25% observed a single time. The CDR3 totals 12 residues. V gave up 2 bases and J gave up 12 bases, with 11 bases separating them. Time point meaning: persistent/refractory GD, antithyroid drugs over 5 years with positive TRAb. From RNA extracted from PBMCs, the TCR library was made.

The chain couples TRBV12-3 or TRBV12-4 to TRBJ2-1, with a tentative D call TRBD1 (5 bases). Material: peripheral blood mononuclear cells (PBMCs), obtained when the disease was refractory, from a patient treated with antithyroid drugs. The sequence derives from a female donor with Graves disease. Written as DNA, the CDR3 is TGTGCCAGCAGTTTACAGGGTCTTCCGCAGTTCTTC. Residues: CASSLQGLPQFF.